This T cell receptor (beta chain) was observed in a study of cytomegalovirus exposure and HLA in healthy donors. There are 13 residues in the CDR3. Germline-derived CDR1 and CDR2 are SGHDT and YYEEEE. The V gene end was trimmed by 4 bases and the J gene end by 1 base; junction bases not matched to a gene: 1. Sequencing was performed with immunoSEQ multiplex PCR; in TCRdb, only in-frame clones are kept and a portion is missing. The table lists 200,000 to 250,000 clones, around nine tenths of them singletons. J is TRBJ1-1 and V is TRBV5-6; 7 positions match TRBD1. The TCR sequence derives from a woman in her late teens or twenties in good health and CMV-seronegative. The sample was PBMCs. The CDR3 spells CASSRTGNTEAFF. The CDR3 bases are TGTGCCAGCAGCCGGACAGGGAACACTGAAGCTTTCTTT.